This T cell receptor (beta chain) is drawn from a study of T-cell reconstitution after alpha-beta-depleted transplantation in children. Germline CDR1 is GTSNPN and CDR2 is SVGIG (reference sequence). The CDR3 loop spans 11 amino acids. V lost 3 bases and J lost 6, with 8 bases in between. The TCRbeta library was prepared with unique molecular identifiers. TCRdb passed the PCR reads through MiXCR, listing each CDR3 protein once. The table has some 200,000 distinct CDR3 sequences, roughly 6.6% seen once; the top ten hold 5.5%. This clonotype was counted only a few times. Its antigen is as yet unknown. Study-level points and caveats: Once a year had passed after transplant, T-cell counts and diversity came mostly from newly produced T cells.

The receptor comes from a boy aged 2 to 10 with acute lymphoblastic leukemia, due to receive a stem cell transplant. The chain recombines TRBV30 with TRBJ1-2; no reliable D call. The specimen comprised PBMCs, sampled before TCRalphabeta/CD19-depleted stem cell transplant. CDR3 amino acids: CAWRGGNGYTF. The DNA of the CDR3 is TGTGCCTGGAGGGGTGGGAATGGCTACACCTTC.